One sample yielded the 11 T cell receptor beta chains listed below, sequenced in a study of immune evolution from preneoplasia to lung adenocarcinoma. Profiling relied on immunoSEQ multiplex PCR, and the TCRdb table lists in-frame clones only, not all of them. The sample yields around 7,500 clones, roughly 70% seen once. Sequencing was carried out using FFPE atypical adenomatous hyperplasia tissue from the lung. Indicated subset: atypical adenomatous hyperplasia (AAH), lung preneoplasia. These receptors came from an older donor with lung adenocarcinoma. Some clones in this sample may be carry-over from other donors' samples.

The DNA of the CDR3 is TGTGCCAGCAACCCACCCTCGGACTATGGCTACACCTTC. Translation: CASNPPSDYGYTF. The genes are TRBV7-9 and TRBJ1-2; D is uncertain. V was clipped by 7 bases and J by 3 bases, with 12 bases between them. Germline V gene lookup returns CDR1 SEHNR and CDR2 FQNEAQ (reference sequence). The CDR3 is 13 residues long.

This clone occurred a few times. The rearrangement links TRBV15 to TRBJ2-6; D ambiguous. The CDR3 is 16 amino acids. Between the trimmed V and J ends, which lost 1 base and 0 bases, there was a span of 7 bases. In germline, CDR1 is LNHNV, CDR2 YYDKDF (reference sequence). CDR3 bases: TGTGCCACCAGCAGAGTAGAGTTCTCTGGGGCCAACGTCCTGACTTTC. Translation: CATSRVEFSGANVLTF.

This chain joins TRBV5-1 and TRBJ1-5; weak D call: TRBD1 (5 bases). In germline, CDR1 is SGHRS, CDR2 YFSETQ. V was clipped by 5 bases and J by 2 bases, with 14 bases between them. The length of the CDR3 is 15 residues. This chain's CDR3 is CASRPGTAGNQPQHF. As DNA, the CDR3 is TGCGCCAGCAGACCCGGGACGGCGGGCAATCAGCCCCAGCATTTT.

CDR3 protein: CAWTAGYGSGANVLTF. The CDR3 nucleotides read TGTGCCTGGACGGCAGGGTATGGCTCTGGGGCCAACGTCCTGACTTTC. This chain links TRBV30 with TRBJ2-6; maybe TRBD1 (5 bases). The CDR3 has 16 amino acids. Germline lookup yields CDR1 GTSNPN and CDR2 SVGIG (reference sequence). Trimming stripped 4 bases from V and 0 bases from J, with 13 bases between.

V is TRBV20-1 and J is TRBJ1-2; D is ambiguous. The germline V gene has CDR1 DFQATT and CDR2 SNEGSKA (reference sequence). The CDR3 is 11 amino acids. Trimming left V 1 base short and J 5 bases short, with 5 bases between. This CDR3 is CSARVGYGYTF. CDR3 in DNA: TGCAGTGCTAGAGTAGGGTATGGCTACACCTTC.

CDR3 sequence (DNA): TGTGCCAGCAGCTCTCAGGGGGAGACTAATGAAAAACTGTTTTTT. It is translated as CASSSQGETNEKLFF. The chain links TRBV5-6 to TRBJ1-4; 7 bases agree with TRBD1. The J segment lost 2 bases and the V segment lost 3 bases, leaving 4 bases of the junction unmatched. CDR3 length: 15 amino acids. Looked up from germline, CDR1 is SGHDT and CDR2 is YYEEEE.

CDR3: CTSSQVGQGGREPQHF. CDR3 bases: TGCACCAGCAGCCAAGTAGGACAGGGGGGCCGGGAGCCCCAGCATTTT. The rearrangement joins TRBV1 to TRBJ1-5; the D call TRBD1 from the table was never checked on the DNA. TRBV1 is flagged as a pseudogene. The CDR3 runs 16 residues.

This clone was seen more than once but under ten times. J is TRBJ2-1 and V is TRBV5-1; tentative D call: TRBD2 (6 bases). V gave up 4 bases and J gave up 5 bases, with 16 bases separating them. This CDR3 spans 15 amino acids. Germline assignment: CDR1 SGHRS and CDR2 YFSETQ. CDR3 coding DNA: TGCGCCAGCAGCCAAGACGCGGGGTCCCACAATGAGCAGTTCTTC. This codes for CASSQDAGSHNEQFF. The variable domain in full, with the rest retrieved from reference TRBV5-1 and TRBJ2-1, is KAGVTQTPRYLIKTRGQQVTLSCSPISGHRSVSWYQQTPGQGLQFLFEYFSETQRNKGNFPGRFSGRQFSNSRSEMNVSTLELGDSALYLCASSQDAGSHNEQFFGPGTRLTVL.

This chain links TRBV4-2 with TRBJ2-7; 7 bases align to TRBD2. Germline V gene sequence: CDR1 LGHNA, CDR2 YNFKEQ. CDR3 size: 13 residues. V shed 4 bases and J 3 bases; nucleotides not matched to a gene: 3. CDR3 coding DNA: TGTGCCAGCAGCCGAACTAGCGACTACGAGCAGTACTTC. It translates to CASSRTSDYEQYF.

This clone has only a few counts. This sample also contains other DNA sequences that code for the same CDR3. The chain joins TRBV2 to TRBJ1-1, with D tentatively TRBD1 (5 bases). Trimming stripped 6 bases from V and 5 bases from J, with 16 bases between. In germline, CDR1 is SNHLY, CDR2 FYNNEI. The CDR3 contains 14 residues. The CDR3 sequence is CASRYGGAVTEAFF. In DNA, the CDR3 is TGTGCCAGCAGGTACGGAGGGGCCGTTACTGAAGCTTTCTTT.

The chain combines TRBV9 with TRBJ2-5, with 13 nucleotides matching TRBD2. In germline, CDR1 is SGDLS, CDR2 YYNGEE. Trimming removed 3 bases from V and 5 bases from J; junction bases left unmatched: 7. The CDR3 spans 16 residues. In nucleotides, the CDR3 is TGTGCCAGCAGCGCTTGGACTAGCGGGAGTGGCGAGACCCAGTACTTC. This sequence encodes CASSAWTSGSGETQYF. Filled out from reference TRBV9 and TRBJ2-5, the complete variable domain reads DSGVTQTPKHLITATGQRVTLRCSPRSGDLSVYWYQQSLDQGLQFLIQYYNGEERAKGNILERFSAQQFPDLHSELNLSSLELGDSALYFCASSAWTSGSGETQYFGPGTRLLVL.